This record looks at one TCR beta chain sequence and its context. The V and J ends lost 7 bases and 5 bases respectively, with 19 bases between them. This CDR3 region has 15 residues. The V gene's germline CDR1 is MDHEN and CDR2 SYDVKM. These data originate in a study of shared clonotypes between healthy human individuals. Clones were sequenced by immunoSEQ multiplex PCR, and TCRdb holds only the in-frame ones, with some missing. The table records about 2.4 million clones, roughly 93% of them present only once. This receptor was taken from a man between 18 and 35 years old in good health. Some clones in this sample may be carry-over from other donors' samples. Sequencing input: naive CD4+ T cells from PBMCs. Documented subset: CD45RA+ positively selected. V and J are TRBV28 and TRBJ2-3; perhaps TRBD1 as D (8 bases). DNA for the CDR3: TGTGCCAGCACCTTAACAGGGGGGGCCGGAGATACGCAGTATTTT. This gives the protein CASTLTGGAGDTQYF.